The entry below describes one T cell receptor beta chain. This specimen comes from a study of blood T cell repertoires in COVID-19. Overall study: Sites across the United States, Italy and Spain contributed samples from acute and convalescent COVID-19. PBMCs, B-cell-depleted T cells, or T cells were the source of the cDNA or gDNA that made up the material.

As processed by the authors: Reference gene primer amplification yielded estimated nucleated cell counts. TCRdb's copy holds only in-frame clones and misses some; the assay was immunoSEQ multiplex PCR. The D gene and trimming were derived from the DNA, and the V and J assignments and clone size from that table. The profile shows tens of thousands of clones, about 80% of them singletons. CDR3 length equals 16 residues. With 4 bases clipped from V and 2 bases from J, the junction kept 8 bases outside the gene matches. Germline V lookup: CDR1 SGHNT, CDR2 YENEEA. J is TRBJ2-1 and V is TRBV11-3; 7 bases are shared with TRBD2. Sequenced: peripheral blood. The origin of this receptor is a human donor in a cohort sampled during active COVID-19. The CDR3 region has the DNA TGTGCCAGCAGCTCCATGACTAGCCTCGCCTACAATGAGCAGTTCTTC. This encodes CASSSMTSLAYNEQFF. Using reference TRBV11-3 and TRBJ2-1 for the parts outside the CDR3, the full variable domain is EAGVVQSPRYKIIEKKQPVAFWCNPISGHNTLYWYLQNLGQGPELLIRYENEEAVDDSQLPKDRFSAERLKGVDSTLKIQPAELGDSAVYLCASSSMTSLAYNEQFFGPGTRLTVL.